The T cell receptor (beta chain) under discussion was sequenced for a study of monozygotic twins with inflammatory bowel disease. Study findings and constraints: Possibly reflecting limited power, no difference in repertoire similarity was found between concordant and discordant twins.

Note on this clonotype: Its antigen is as yet unknown.

The CDR3 length is 16 residues. CDR1 SGHRS and CDR2 YFSETQ come from the germline V gene. Each sample's cDNA came from eight separate reactions. Template switching incorporated UMIs with a 6-nucleotide sample barcode. TCRdb re-called the 5' RACE reads and shows each CDR3 protein once, DNA omitted. In all, the sample yields some 400,000 distinct CDR3 sequences. The chain employs TRBV5-1 and TRBJ2-2; TCRdb reports TRBD1, a call that lacks DNA to check it against. The TCR sequence derives from a human donor with ulcerative colitis or Crohn's disease, or a healthy co-twin of an affected twin (not recorded which). The sequenced sample was blood. CDR3 sequence reads: CASSLPTGDYTGELFF.